Sequencing of this TCR beta chain was carried out in a study of neurological immune-mediated disorders. In germline, CDR1 is SGHTA, CDR2 FQGNSA. Trimming removed 6 bases at V and 7 bases at J, with 16 bases between. There are 13 residues in the CDR3. This clonotype was seen ten or more times. TCRdb reprocessed the 5' RACE reads with MiXCR, giving one entry per CDR3 protein. The sample lists around 20,000 distinct CDR3 sequences, roughly an eighth occurring once. This chain joins TRBV7-2 and TRBJ2-7; D is uncertain. This sequence originates from a woman aged 60-70 years with HTLV-1-associated myelopathy (HAM/TSP). The sequenced material came from PBMCs. CDR3 in amino acids: CASSHIDPSEQYF. The CDR3, as DNA: TGTGCCAGCAGTCATATCGACCCCTCTGAGCAGTACTTC.